These 15 T cell receptor beta chains were sequenced from one sample in a study of shared clonotypes between healthy human individuals. Only in-frame clones appear in the TCRdb table, and some are missing; sequencing was by immunoSEQ multiplex PCR. The table includes millions of clones, 85% to 95% detected once. The specimen was naive CD4+ T cells sorted from blood. Stated subset: CD45RA+ positively selected. The receptors here all came from a man younger than 30 in good health.

This chain joins TRBV10-3 and TRBJ1-2; tentative D call: TRBD1 (6 bases). The V gene's germline CDR1 is ENHRY and CDR2 SYGVKD. V dropped 1 base and J dropped 3 bases, with 12 bases sitting between them. CDR3 length: 15 residues. The CDR3 sequence: CAISEFGGPDYGYTF. The CDR3, as DNA: TGTGCCATCAGTGAGTTCGGGGGGCCTGACTATGGCTACACCTTC.

This clone was seen just once. The J gene is TRBJ1-1, the V gene TRBV2; D not certain. Germline V CDR1 and CDR2: SNHLY, FYNNEI. Trimming shortened V by 5 bases and J by 4 bases, and 11 bases separated the two germline ends. This CDR3 spans 13 amino acids. The CDR3 here is CASSHNVLTEAFF. In nucleotides, the CDR3 is TGTGCCAGCAGTCATAACGTCCTCACTGAAGCTTTCTTT.

This clone has ten or more counts. This chain connects TRBV18 to TRBJ2-7; 12 bases fit TRBD2. Germline lookup yields CDR1 KGHSH and CDR2 LQKENI. Losses at the gene ends were 2 bases for V and 4 bases for J; bases not matched to a gene: 3. The CDR3 loop spans 15 amino acids. The DNA of the CDR3 is TGTGCCAGCTCACCAACTAGCGGGGGGAATTACGAGCAGTACTTC. Its protein is CASSPTSGGNYEQYF.

The DNA for the CDR3 is TGTGCCAGTAGCCAGTATGGGGGGAGAGAACAAGAGACCCAGTACTTC. This codes for CASSQYGGREQETQYF. The chain couples TRBV19 to TRBJ2-5; D possibly corresponds to TRBD2 (6 bases). Germline V lookup: CDR1 LNHDA, CDR2 SQIVND (reference sequence). This CDR3 spans 16 amino acids. V was trimmed by 6 bases and J by 2 bases, leaving 19 bases between them. Full variable domain (rest looked up from reference TRBV19 and TRBJ2-5): DGGITQSPKYLFRKEGQNVTLSCEQNLNHDAMYWYRQDPGQGLRLIYYSQIVNDFQKGDIAEGYSVSREKKESFPLTVTSAQKNPTAFYLCASSQYGGREQETQYFGPGTRLLVL.

As to this clone: The sample carries other DNA sequences with the same CDR3. This chain uses TRBV10-2 with TRBJ2-1; no clear D gene. CDR1 and CDR2 (germline): WSHSY, SAAADI. V was clipped by 2 bases and J by 7 bases, with 3 bases between them. There are 11 residues in the CDR3. The CDR3 DNA reads TGCGCCAGCAGTGAGAAGAATGAGCAGTTCTTC. This codes for CASSEKNEQFF.

The chain joins TRBV6-4 to TRBJ2-3; unclear D gene. V lost 0 bases and J lost 5, with 6 bases in between. There are 13 residues in the CDR3. Germline V gives CDR1 MRHNA, CDR2 SNTAGT. The CDR3 sequence is CASSDSMGDTQYF. CDR3 in DNA: TGTGCCAGCAGTGACTCGATGGGAGATACGCAGTATTTT.

V is TRBV10-3 and J is TRBJ2-5; weak D call: TRBD1 (6 bases). The CDR3 covers 14 residues. Germline CDR1 and CDR2: ENHRY and SYGVKD. Trimming shortened V by 4 bases and J by 1 base, and 10 bases separated the two germline ends. CDR3: CAISGMTGQETQYF. The CDR3 DNA follows: TGTGCCATCAGTGGGATGACAGGCCAAGAGACCCAGTACTTC.

The V and J genes are TRBV13 and TRBJ2-5, with 7 bases matching TRBD1. CDR1 and CDR2 from the germline V gene are PRHDT and FYEKMQ (reference sequence). The CDR3 covers 16 residues. V lost 5 bases to trimming and J lost 0 bases; unmatched junction nucleotides: 9. CDR3 residues: CASSLKQGINQETQYF. In DNA form, the CDR3 reads TGTGCCAGCAGCCTGAAACAGGGGATAAACCAAGAGACCCAGTACTTC.

This clone was recorded once. The CDR3 region has the DNA TGTGCCACCTCCAGAGAGACCGGCGCTGAAGCTTTCTTT. Protein sequence: CATSRETGAEAFF. The chain recombines TRBV10-3 with TRBJ1-1; D uncertain. CDR3 length: 13 amino acids. V lost 10 bases and J lost 6, with 18 bases in between. Germline V gene sequence: CDR1 ENHRY, CDR2 SYGVKD.

A single count supports this clone. The chain carries TRBV30 and TRBJ2-7; D uncertain. Germline values: CDR1 GTSNPN, CDR2 SVGIG (reference sequence). V shed 2 bases and J shed 2 bases, with 4 bases lying between them. This CDR3 spans 11 amino acids. CDR3 bases: TGTGCCTGGAGTACAGCCTACGAGCAGTACTTC. It encodes CAWSTAYEQYF.

The CDR3 protein is CASSLQDRDYGYTF. The CDR3 DNA reads TGTGCCAGCTCACTACAGGACAGGGACTATGGCTACACCTTC. The chain combines TRBV18 with TRBJ1-2; 8 nucleotides match TRBD1. Germline values: CDR1 KGHSH, CDR2 LQKENI. Trimming took 4 bases from V and 3 from J; bases not matched to a gene: 4. The CDR3 has 14 residues.

The rearrangement uses TRBV7-6 and TRBJ2-1, with D perhaps matching TRBD1 (5 bases). V was shortened by 0 bases and J by 0 bases, with 6 bases between the two germline ends. CDR3 length: 15 residues. Germline V gene sequence: CDR1 SGHVS, CDR2 FNYEAQ. CDR3 DNA sequence: TGTGCCAGCAGCTTAGCGCAGGGCTCCTACAATGAGCAGTTCTTC. As protein: CASSLAQGSYNEQFF.

The chain links TRBV9 to TRBJ1-1; TRBD1 aligns across 7 bases. This CDR3 spans 16 amino acids. CDR1 and CDR2 from the germline V gene are SGDLS and YYNGEE. The V gene end was trimmed by 2 bases and the J gene end by 1 base; junction bases not matched to a gene: 8. The chain's CDR3 is CASSVDTGTENTEAFF. The CDR3 DNA reads TGTGCCAGCAGCGTTGATACCGGGACAGAGAACACTGAAGCTTTCTTT.

The chain combines TRBV7-9 with TRBJ1-1; no firm D call. Looked up from germline, CDR1 is SEHNR and CDR2 is FQNEAQ (reference sequence). The CDR3 runs to 14 residues. Trimming stripped 6 bases from V and 2 bases from J, with 13 bases between. The CDR3 sequence is CASRPGMGNTEAFF. For the CDR3, the DNA is TGTGCCAGCAGGCCCGGTATGGGAAACACTGAAGCTTTCTTT.

The V call is TRBV5-4, the J call TRBJ2-2; D not certain. The V gene's germline CDR1 is SGHNT and CDR2 YYREEE (reference sequence). The CDR3 has 11 amino acids. V lost 0 bases and J lost 9, with 3 bases in between. The CDR3 is CASSLGRELFF. The DNA of the CDR3 is TGTGCCAGCAGCTTGGGCCGGGAGCTGTTTTTT.